This T cell receptor (beta chain) was recorded in a study of cytomegalovirus exposure and HLA in healthy donors. Across the study: Within an early data release were 85 million or so unique TCRs drawn from HLA-typed donors.

PCR primers comprised 60 Vbeta and 13 Jbeta primers. Profiled with immunoSEQ multiplex PCR; TCRdb holds only in-frame clones, not every one. The table lists approximately 130,000 clones, roughly 79% of them singletons, with under 3% in the top ten. The CDR3 sequence is 14 residues long. The germline CDR1 and CDR2 sequences are MNHNS and SASEGT. J was trimmed by 4 bases and V by 4 bases; bases with no gene match: 0. Study conclusions and caveats: A later analysis associated 16,951 TCR beta sequences with HLA alleles at a 0.05 false discovery rate. The number of N-insertions in an Asian-associated ancestry cluster was reportedly below the 666-donor mean in a later analysis. Among TCR beta chains, those listed as cytomegalovirus-associated numbered roughly 150.

This clone was observed a few times. Its antigen remains unidentified. The chain links TRBV6-1 to TRBJ2-3, with TRBD2 matching 12 bases. The sequencing input was PBMCs. The TCR was taken from a boy between 2 and 10 years old in good health and CMV-seronegative. CDR3 DNA sequence: TGTGCCAGCAGTGGACTAGCGGGAGCAGATACGCAGTATTTT. Residues: CASSGLAGADTQYF.